Reported below is one T cell receptor beta chain. The V segment lost 6 bases and the J segment 0 bases; nucleotides outside the gene matches: 1. The CDR3 is 12 residues long. Germline V lookup: CDR1 DFQATT, CDR2 SNEGSKA (reference sequence). cDNA came from roughly 0.47 to 1 ug RNA primed by random hexamers. Across 54 Vbeta and 13 Jbeta, immunoSEQ multiplex PCR amplified TCR beta CDR3. TCRdb reprocessed the immunoSEQ multiplex PCR reads with MiXCR, giving one entry per CDR3 protein. Of some 190,000 distinct CDR3 sequences listed, nearly 97% are singletons. This specimen belongs to a study of CD8 T cells in Susac syndrome. The authors carried out high-throughput sequencing of TCR beta. They applied it to CD8+ and CD4+ T cells obtained from blood. The multiple sclerosis control group consisted of treatment-naive patients whose relapsing-remitting disease, which was either stable or active, fulfilled revised McDonald criteria. Through negative isolation, CD4+ and CD8+ T cells were obtained, while TEMRA cells were enriched using FACS.

The sequence was obtained from a human donor with multiple sclerosis. The V gene is TRBV20-1, the J gene TRBJ2-5, with TRBD2 identical over 7 bases. Sequenced material: CD4+ T cells from PBMCs. The DNA for the CDR3 is TGCAGTGCCGGGACTAACCAAGAGACCCAGTACTTC. Translation gives CSAGTNQETQYF.